The 9 T cell receptor beta chains below all came from one sample that was sequenced in a study of T cell changes during pregnancy in multiple sclerosis. The repertoire was sequenced with immunoSEQ multiplex PCR; TCRdb's copy has only in-frame clones and lacks some. The data hold nearly 110,000 clones, with roughly 92% observed a single time. Sequencing was performed on peripheral blood, taken in the third trimester of pregnancy. The receptors were gathered from a female donor in good health, enrolled as a control in a pregnancy study.

V gene TRBV18 combines with J gene TRBJ1-1; perhaps TRBD1 as D (5 bases). V was trimmed by 0 bases and J by 5 bases, leaving 19 bases between them. The CDR3 sequence is 17 residues long. Germline V lookup: CDR1 KGHSH, CDR2 LQKENI. CDR3 loop: CASSPPRRRGVSTEAFF. DNA of the CDR3: TGTGCCAGCTCACCACCGAGACGAAGGGGTGTAAGTACTGAAGCTTTCTTT.

CDR3 DNA sequence: TGTGCCATCACTAGGGACAGACTTAATTCACCCCTCCACTTT. It is translated as CAITRDRLNSPLHF. J is TRBJ1-6 and V is TRBV10-3, with 7 bases identical to TRBD1. Looked up from germline, CDR1 is ENHRY and CDR2 is SYGVKD. CDR3 length: 14 amino acids. With 7 bases clipped from V and 6 bases from J, the junction kept 6 bases outside the gene matches.

V is TRBV27 and J is TRBJ1-5; D ambiguous. From germline, CDR1 is MNHEY and CDR2 SMNVEV (reference sequence). There are 12 residues in the CDR3. Trimming removed 3 bases at V and 3 bases at J, with 3 bases between. CDR3 in amino acids: CASSFNNQPQHF. CDR3 sequence (DNA): TGTGCCAGCAGTTTTAACAATCAGCCCCAGCATTTT.

The chain employs TRBV5-1 and TRBJ1-1, with D perhaps TRBD1 (6 bases). The CDR3 totals 13 residues. The germline V and J ends were trimmed by 3 bases and 4 bases, with 10 bases remaining between them. Germline CDR1 and CDR2: SGHRS and YFSETQ. DNA for the CDR3: TGCGCCAGCAGCTCATCACAGGGCACTGAAGCTTTCTTT. It specifies CASSSSQGTEAFF.

This chain connects TRBV7-2 to TRBJ2-4; possible D gene TRBD1, 6 bases. V was shortened by 1 base and J by 0 bases, with 16 bases between the two germline ends. The CDR3 is made up of 18 amino acids. Germline V CDR1 and CDR2: SGHTA, FQGNSA. This CDR3 reads CASSLGYTGSVAKNIQYF. In DNA, the CDR3 is TGTGCCAGCAGCTTAGGATATACAGGGTCCGTAGCCAAAAACATTCAGTACTTC.

V and J are TRBV30 and TRBJ2-6; a weak D match, TRBD1 (5 bases). V was trimmed by 0 bases and J by 0 bases, leaving 18 bases between them. Germline-derived CDR1 and CDR2 are GTSNPN and SVGIG (reference sequence). The CDR3 is 19 amino acids. The CDR3 protein is CAWSVRYARVNSGANVLTF. In DNA form, the CDR3 reads TGTGCCTGGAGTGTACGTTACGCCAGGGTGAACTCTGGGGCCAACGTCCTGACTTTC.

As regards this clone: A junction boundary mismatches the germline segment, possibly from a read error. The gene calls are TRBV7-2 and TRBJ1-6; 10 positions agree with TRBD1. This CDR3 has 15 amino acids. Germline CDR1 reads SGHTA; CDR2 reads FQGNSA. The CDR3 bases are TGTGCCAGTAGCTCTGACAGGGGGCAAAATTCACCCCTCCACTTT. Residues: CASSSDRGQNSPLHF.

The CDR3 here is CASSATDRASGNTIYF. CDR3 DNA: TGTGCCAGCAGCGCCACTGACAGGGCATCTGGAAACACCATATATTTT. V usage is TRBV9 and J usage is TRBJ1-3; 7 bases align to TRBD1. CDR1 and CDR2 from the germline V gene are SGDLS and YYNGEE. The CDR3 covers 16 residues. V lost 3 bases to trimming and J lost 1 base; unmatched junction nucleotides: 7.

On this clone: Other nucleotide sequences from this sample produce the same CDR3. The rearrangement links TRBV30 to TRBJ1-1; D is possibly TRBD1 (6 bases). Germline V gene lookup returns CDR1 GTSNPN and CDR2 SVGIG (reference sequence). V gave up 2 bases and J gave up 3 bases, with 10 bases separating them. The CDR3 runs 13 residues. As DNA, the CDR3 is TGTGCCTGGAGTCGAGGGGGGGACACTGAAGCTTTCTTT. Translating it yields CAWSRGGDTEAFF.